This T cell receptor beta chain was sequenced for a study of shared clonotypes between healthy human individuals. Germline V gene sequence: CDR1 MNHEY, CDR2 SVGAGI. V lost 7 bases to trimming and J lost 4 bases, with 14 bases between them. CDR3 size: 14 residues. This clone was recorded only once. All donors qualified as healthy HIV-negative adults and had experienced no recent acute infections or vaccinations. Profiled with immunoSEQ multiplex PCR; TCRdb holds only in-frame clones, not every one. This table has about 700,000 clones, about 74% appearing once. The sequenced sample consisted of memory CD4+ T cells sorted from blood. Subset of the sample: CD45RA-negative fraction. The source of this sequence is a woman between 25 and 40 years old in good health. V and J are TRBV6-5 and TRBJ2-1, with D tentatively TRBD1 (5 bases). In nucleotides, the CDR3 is TGTGCCAGCACCTACAAGGGGCGATACAATGAGCAGTTCTTC. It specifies CASTYKGRYNEQFF.